A single TCR beta chain is shown here with its context. As yet, its antigen is unknown. Amplification used 60 Vbeta primers and 13 Jbeta primers. Libraries were prepared by immunoSEQ multiplex PCR; TCRdb keeps only in-frame clonotypes and omits some of them. The profile shows tens of thousands of clones, about 79% of them singletons. This entry is derived from a study of cytomegalovirus exposure and HLA in healthy donors. At the level of the study: As released early, the data held around 80 million unique TCRs from HLA-typed donors.

V was pared by 1 base and J by 4 bases, with 2 bases between. Looked up from germline, CDR1 is SGHNT and CDR2 is YYREEE (reference sequence). The CDR3 consists of 11 residues. Findings and caveats of the study: The study flagged 150 to 200 TCR beta chains as cytomegalovirus-associated. In vitro checks showed that a few CMV-associated chains really do target CMV antigens.

This chain connects TRBV5-4 to TRBJ2-5; D not certain. The material sequenced was PBMCs. This sequence was found in a man between 45 and 60 years old in good health and CMV-seronegative. CDR3 region: CASSLRETQYF. CDR3 in DNA: TGTGCCAGCAGCTTGCGAGAGACCCAGTACTTC.